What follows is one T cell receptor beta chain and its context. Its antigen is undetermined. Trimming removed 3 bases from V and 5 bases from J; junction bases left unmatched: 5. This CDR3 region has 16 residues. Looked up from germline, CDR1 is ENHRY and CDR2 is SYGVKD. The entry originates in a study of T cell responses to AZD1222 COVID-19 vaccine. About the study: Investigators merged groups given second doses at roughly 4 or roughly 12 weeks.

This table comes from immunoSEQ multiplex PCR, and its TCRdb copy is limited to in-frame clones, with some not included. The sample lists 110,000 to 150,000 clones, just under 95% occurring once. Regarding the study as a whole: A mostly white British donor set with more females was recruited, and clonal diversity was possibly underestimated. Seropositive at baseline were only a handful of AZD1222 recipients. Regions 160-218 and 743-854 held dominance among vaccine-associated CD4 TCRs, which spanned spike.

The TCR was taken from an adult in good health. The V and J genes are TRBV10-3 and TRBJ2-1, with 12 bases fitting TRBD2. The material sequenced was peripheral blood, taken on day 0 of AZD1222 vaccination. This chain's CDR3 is CAISETSGRTNNEQFF. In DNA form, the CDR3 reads TGTGCCATCAGTGAAACTAGCGGGAGGACGAACAATGAGCAGTTCTTC.